Presented here are 2 T cell receptor beta chains from one specimen sequenced in a study of CD8+CD57+ T cells in acquired aplastic anemia. Genomic DNA constituted the template upon which TCR beta VDJ and CDR3 profiling was performed. TCRdb processed the reads anew with MiXCR; each CDR3 protein has one entry. The sample yields fewer than 200,000 distinct CDR3 sequences, around 50% seen once. Those patients picked for sequencing had displayed CD8+CD57+ cell expansion on flow cytometry. The specimen sequenced was sorted CD4+, CD8+, or CD8+CD57+ T cells (not recorded which) from PBMCs. The source of these receptors is a human donor with aplastic anemia.

This chain connects TRBV24-1 to TRBJ2-3; the D is unclear. Deletions cut 2 bases from V and 2 bases from J, with 19 bases between. Germline CDR1 is KGHDR and CDR2 is SFDVKD. This CDR3 has 18 amino acids. CDR3 bases: TGTGCCACCAGTGATTCCCTCGATTTCAAACTCAACACAGATACGCAGTATTTT. Translated: CATSDSLDFKLNTDTQYF.

Concerning this clonotype itself: The germline gene is not matched at one end of the junction; a read error may be the cause. This chain joins TRBV12-3 or TRBV12-4 and TRBJ2-3; D perhaps matches TRBD1 (5 bases). The length of the CDR3 is 14 residues. CDR3 nucleotide sequence: TGTGCCAGCAGTTTGGGCAGGAGCACAGGTACGCAGTATTTT. This codes for CASSLGRSTGTQYF.